This paragraph reports one TCR beta chain. The antigen is unknown. This specimen belongs to a study of shared clonotypes between healthy human individuals. Study-level information: CD4 naive cells filled three plates per donor, CD4 memory three, CD8 naive two and CD8 memory one.

The V end lost 2 bases, the J end lost 0 bases, and 7 bases lay between the germline ends. Germline lookup yields CDR1 LNHDA and CDR2 SQIVND (reference sequence). This CDR3 comprises 15 residues. Each subset's genomic DNA was shared equally among a number of immunoSEQ plates. Here immunoSEQ multiplex PCR was the method, and the copy in TCRdb shows in-frame clones only, minus some. The sample carries more than 2 million clones, about 95% recorded once. General observations from the study: Lower generation probabilities were found for non-shared clonotypes than for those shared by all four donors.

The rearrangement links TRBV19 to TRBJ2-2; D uncertain. Specimen: naive CD4+ T cells sorted from blood. Subset of the sample: CD45RA+ positively selected. This TCR was sampled from a man between 18 and 35 years old in good health. The CDR3 sequence is CASSIPAANTGELFF. The DNA for the CDR3 is TGTGCCAGTAGTATACCGGCCGCGAACACCGGGGAGCTGTTTTTT.